This T cell receptor beta chain comes out of a study of T cell repertoires in cytomegalovirus infection. Germline V CDR1 and CDR2: DFQATT, SNEGSKA (reference sequence). The CDR3 consists of 13 residues. Germline trimming cut 6 bases from V and 3 bases from J; bases unmatched to any gene: 7. To note about this clonotype: Its antigen is unidentified.

TCRdb re-derived calls from the reads in MiXCR, one entry per CDR3 protein. The sample includes about a million distinct CDR3 sequences, more than 25% of them seen just once. This receptor was taken from a human donor in good health (CMV status not recorded). Some clones in this sample may be carry-over from other donors' samples. This specimen consisted of cultured CD8+ T cells from PBMCs, obtained from culture after CMV antigen stimulation. The chain joins TRBV20-1 to TRBJ1-2, with 7 bases aligning to TRBD1. The CDR3 nucleotides read TGCAGTGCGGGCGCCGGGACAGACTATGGCTACACCTTC. It codes for CSAGAGTDYGYTF.